A selection of T cell receptor beta chains follows, all from one sample in a study of radiotherapy plus CTLA-4 blockade in lung cancer. The table came from immunoSEQ multiplex PCR; TCRdb's copy has only in-frame clones and leaves some out. Among some 73,000 clones listed, roughly 74% were seen once. The sequencing here drew on peripheral blood, taken from a patient treated with radiotherapy plus ipilimumab. Receptor source: a human donor with non-small cell lung cancer whose response to radiotherapy plus ipilimumab could not be evaluated. CDR3s include the opening cysteine and the closing phenylalanine or tryptophan. Fields, in order: J gene, D gene, clone size, V gene, CDR3 DNA, CDR3 protein. The D gene is left open where the match is weak. Size tells how often a clone was seen (once, few, many) or the class of an expanded clone, and some rows leave it out.

j_gene: TRBJ1-3; d_gene: -; abundance: -; v_gene: TRBV7-9; CDR3nt: TGTGCCAGCACCAACTCAGGGTCTGGAAACACCATATATTTT; CDR3aa: CASTNSGSGNTIYF
j_gene: TRBJ2-5; d_gene: -; abundance: once; v_gene: TRBV7-9; CDR3nt: TGTGCCAGCAGCTTAGTCACAGAAGAGACCCAGTACTTC; CDR3aa: CASSLVTEETQYF
j_gene: TRBJ1-4; d_gene: -; abundance: -; v_gene: TRBV6-1; CDR3nt: TGTGCCAGCAGTGAAACCCGACAAGGGGGAAGTAAACTGTTTTTT; CDR3aa: CASSETRQGGSKLFF
j_gene: TRBJ2-5; d_gene: TRBD1; abundance: once; v_gene: TRBV14; CDR3nt: TGTGCCAGCAGCCTACGGGACAGGGCACTACCAAACCAAGAGACCCAGTACTTC; CDR3aa: CASSLRDRALPNQETQYF
j_gene: TRBJ1-1; d_gene: -; abundance: -; v_gene: TRBV29-1; CDR3nt: TGCAGCGTTGATCAGACGGGGGGTAACACTGAAGCTTTCTTT; CDR3aa: CSVDQTGGNTEAFF
j_gene: TRBJ1-6; d_gene: TRBD1; abundance: -; v_gene: TRBV10-3; CDR3nt: TGTGCCATCAGTGATTTCGGACAGGGTCGGTCACCCCTCCACTTT; CDR3aa: CAISDFGQGRSPLHF
j_gene: TRBJ1-1; d_gene: -; abundance: -; v_gene: TRBV5-4; CDR3nt: TGTGCCAGCAGCCCGACACAGAACACTGAAGCTTTCTTT; CDR3aa: CASSPTQNTEAFF
j_gene: TRBJ1-1; d_gene: -; abundance: -; v_gene: TRBV7-8; CDR3nt: TGTGCCAGCAGCTTATTAAACTCGGGGAACACTGAAGCTTTCTTT; CDR3aa: CASSLLNSGNTEAFF
j_gene: TRBJ2-7; d_gene: TRBD1; abundance: -; v_gene: TRBV18; CDR3nt: TGTGCCAGCTCACCACCGAGGACAGGGGGCTACGAGCAGTACTTC; CDR3aa: CASSPPRTGGYEQYF
j_gene: TRBJ2-7; d_gene: -; abundance: few; v_gene: TRBV23-1; CDR3nt: TGCGCCAGCAGTCAATCCTCGGAGGGGAATTTATCCTACGAGCAGTACTTC; CDR3aa: CASSQSSEGNLSYEQYF
j_gene: TRBJ1-2; d_gene: -; abundance: once; v_gene: TRBV7-8; CDR3nt: TGTGCCAGCAGCTTAGCGGGGGGGGGTGGCTACACCTTC; CDR3aa: CASSLAGGGGYTF